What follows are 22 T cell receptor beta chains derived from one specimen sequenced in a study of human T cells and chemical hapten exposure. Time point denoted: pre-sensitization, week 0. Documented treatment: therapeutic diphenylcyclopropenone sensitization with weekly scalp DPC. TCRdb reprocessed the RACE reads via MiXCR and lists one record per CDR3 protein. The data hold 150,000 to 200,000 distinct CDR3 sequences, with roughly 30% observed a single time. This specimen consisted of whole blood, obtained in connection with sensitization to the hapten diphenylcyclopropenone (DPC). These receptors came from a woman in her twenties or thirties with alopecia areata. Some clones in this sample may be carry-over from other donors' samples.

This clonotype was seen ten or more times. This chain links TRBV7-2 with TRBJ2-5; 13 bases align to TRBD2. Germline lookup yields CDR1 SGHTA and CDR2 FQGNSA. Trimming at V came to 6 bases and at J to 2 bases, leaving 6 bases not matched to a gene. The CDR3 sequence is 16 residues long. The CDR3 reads CASSGGLAGPQETQYF. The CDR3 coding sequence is TGTGCCAGCAGTGGGGGACTAGCGGGGCCACAAGAGACCCAGTACTTC.

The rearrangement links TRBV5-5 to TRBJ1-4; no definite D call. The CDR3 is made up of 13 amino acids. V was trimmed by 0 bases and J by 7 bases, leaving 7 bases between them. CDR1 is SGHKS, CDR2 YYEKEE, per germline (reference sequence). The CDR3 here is CASSLGVSEKLFF. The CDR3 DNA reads TGTGCCAGCAGCTTGGGGGTCAGTGAAAAACTGTTTTTT.

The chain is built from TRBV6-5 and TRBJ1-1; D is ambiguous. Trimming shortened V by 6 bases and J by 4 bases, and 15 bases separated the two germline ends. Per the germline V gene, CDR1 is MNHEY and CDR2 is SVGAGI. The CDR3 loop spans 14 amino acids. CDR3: CASRPSWAGTEAFF. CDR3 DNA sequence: TGTGCCAGCAGGCCTAGCTGGGCGGGCACTGAAGCTTTCTTT.

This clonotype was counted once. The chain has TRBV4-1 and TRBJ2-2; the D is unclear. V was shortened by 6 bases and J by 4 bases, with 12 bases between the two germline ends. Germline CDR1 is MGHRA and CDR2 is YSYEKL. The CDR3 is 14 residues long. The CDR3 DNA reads TGCGCCAGCAGTCGAGAGACGGCCACCGGGGAGCTGTTTTTT. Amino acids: CASSRETATGELFF.

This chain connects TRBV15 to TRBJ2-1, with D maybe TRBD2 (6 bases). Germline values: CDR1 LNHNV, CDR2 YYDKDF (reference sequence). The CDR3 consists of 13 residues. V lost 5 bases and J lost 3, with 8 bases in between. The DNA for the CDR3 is TGTGCCACCAGCCCGGGAGTCTACAATGAGCAGTTCTTC. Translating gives CATSPGVYNEQFF.

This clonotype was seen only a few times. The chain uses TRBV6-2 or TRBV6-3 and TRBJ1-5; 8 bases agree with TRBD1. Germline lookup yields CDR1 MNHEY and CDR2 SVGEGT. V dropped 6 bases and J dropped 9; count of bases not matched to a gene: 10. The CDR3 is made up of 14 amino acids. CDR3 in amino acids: CASSRRQGLVPQHF. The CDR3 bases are TGTGCCAGCAGCCGTCGACAGGGGTTGGTGCCCCAGCATTTT.

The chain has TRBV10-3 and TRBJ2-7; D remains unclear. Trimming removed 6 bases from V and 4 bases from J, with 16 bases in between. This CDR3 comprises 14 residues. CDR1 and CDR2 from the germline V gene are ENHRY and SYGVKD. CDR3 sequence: CAISLGEETYEQYF. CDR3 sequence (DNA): TGTGCCATCAGCCTCGGAGAAGAGACATACGAGCAGTACTTC.

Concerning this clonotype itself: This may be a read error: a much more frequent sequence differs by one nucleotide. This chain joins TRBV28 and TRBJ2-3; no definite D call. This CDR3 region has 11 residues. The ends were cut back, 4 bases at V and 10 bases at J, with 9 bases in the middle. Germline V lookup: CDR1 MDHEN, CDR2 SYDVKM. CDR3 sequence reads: CASSSKVPQYF. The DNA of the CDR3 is TGTGCCAGCAGTTCAAAAGTGCCGCAGTATTTT.

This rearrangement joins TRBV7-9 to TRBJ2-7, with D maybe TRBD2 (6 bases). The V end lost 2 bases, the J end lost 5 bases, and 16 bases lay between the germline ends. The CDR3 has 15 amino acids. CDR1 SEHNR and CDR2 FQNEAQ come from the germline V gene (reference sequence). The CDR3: CASSLFPASEDEQYF. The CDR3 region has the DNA TGTGCCAGCAGCTTATTCCCGGCTAGCGAGGACGAGCAGTACTTC.

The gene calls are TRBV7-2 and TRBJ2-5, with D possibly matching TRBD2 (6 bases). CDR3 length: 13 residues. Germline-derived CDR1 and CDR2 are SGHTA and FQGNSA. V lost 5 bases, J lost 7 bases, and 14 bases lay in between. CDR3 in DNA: TGTGCCAGCAGCCTGGACTACCAGGCGACCCAGTACTTC. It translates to CASSLDYQATQYF.

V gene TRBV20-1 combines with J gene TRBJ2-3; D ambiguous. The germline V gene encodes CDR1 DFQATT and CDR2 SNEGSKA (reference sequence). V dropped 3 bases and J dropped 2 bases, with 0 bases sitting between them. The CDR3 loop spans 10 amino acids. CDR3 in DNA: TGCAGTGCTAGCACAGATACGCAGTATTTT. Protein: CSASTDTQYF.

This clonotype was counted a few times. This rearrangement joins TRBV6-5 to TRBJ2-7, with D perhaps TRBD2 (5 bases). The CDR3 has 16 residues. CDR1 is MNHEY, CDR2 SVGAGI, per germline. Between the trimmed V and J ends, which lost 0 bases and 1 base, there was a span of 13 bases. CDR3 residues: CASSYSLFGDSYEQYF. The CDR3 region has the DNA TGTGCCAGCAGTTACTCTTTGTTCGGGGATTCCTACGAGCAGTACTTC.

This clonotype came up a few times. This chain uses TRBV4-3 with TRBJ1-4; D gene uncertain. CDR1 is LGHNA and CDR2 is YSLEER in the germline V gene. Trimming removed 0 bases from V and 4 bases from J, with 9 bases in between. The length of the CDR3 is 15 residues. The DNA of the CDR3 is TGCGCCAGCAGCCAAGAATCGGGGAATAATGAAAAACTGTTTTTT. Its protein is CASSQESGNNEKLFF.

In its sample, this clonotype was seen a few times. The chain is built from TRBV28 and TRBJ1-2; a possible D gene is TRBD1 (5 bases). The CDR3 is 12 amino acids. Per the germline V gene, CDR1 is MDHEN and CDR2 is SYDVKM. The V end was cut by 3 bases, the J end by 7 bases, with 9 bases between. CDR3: CASSLGGFGYTF. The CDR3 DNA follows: TGTGCCAGCAGTTTGGGGGGTTTTGGCTACACCTTC.

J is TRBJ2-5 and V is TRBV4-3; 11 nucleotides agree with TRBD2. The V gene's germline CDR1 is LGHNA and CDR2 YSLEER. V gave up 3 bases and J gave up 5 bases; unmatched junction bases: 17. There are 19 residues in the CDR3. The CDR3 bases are TGCGCCAGCAGCCAGCCTAGCGGGGGGTCAGGGGGTCCAATCGAGACCCAGTACTTC. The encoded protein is CASSQPSGGSGGPIETQYF.

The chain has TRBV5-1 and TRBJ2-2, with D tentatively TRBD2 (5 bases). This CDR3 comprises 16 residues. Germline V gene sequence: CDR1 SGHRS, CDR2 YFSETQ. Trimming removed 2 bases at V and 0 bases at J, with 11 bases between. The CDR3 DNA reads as TGCGCCAGCAGCTTCGGCTGGACTTCGAACACCGGGGAGCTGTTTTTT. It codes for CASSFGWTSNTGELFF.

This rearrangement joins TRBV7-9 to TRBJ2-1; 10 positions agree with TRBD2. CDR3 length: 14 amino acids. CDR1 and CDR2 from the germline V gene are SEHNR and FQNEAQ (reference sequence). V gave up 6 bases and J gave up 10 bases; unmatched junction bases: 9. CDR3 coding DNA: TGTGCCAGCAGTCTTCTAGCGGGAGTAGAGGAGCAGTTCTTC. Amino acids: CASSLLAGVEEQFF. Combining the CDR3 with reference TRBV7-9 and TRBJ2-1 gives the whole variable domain DTGVSQNPRHKITKRGQNVTFRCDPISEHNRLYWYRQTLGQGPEFLTYFQNEAQLEKSRLLSDRFSAERPKGSFSTLEIQRTEQGDSAMYLCASSLLAGVEEQFFGPGTRLTVL.

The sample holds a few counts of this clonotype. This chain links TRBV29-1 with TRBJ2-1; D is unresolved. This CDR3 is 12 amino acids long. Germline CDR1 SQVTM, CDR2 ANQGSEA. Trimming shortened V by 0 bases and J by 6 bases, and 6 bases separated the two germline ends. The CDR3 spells CSVEDLGNEQFF. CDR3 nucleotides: TGCAGCGTTGAAGATTTGGGCAATGAGCAGTTCTTC.

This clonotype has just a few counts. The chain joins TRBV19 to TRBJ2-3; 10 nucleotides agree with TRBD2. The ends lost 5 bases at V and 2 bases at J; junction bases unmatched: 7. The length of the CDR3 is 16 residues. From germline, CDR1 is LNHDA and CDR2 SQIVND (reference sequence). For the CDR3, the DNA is TGTGCCAGTAGTCATGGACTAGCGGTATACACAGATACGCAGTATTTT. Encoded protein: CASSHGLAVYTDTQYF. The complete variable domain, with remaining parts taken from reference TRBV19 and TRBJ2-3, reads DGGITQSPKYLFRKEGQNVTLSCEQNLNHDAMYWYRQDPGQGLRLIYYSQIVNDFQKGDIAEGYSVSREKKESFPLTVTSAQKNPTAFYLCASSHGLAVYTDTQYFGPGTRLTVL.

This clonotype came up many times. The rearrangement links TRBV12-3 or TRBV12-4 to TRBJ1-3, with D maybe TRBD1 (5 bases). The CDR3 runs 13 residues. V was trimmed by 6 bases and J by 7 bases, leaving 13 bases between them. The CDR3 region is CASRSTDRNTIYF. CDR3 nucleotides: TGTGCCAGCAGGTCGACAGACCGGAACACCATATATTTT.

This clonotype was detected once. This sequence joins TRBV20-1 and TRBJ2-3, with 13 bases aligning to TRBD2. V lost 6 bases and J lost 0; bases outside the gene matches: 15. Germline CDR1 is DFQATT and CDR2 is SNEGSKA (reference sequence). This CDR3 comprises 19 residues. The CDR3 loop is CSAPYLTSGGAYSTDTQYF. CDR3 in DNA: TGCAGTGCCCCCTACCTAACTAGCGGGGGGGCCTATAGCACAGATACGCAGTATTTT.

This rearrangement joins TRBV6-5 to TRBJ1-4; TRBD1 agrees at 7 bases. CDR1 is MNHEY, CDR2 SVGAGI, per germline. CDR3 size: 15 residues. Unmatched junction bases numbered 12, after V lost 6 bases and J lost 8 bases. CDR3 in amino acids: CASSRIGGGEEKLFF. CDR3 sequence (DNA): TGTGCCAGCAGCCGCATAGGAGGGGGCGAAGAAAAACTGTTTTTT.